One and the same sample provided the 28 T cell receptor beta chains below, sequenced in a study of shared clonotypes between healthy human individuals (dated by TCRdb to 2020 to 2021). CD8 naive samples consisted of CD45RO-negative cells that were positively selected for CCR7, yielding a CD45RA+CCR7+ population without TemRA cells. Library generation was performed with the immunoSEQ multiplex PCR assay. The table comes from immuneACCESS by way of TCRdb, which keeps in-frame sequences with V and J called. Part of the clones is missing from these tables; in studies checked, under half for an unresolved V gene and the rest for unknown reasons. The table for this sample lists about 2.2 million clones; roughly 93% of them were counted only once. 1.5% to 2% of the sample goes to the ten largest clones. Source material: naive CD8+ T cells from PBMCs. Sample cell subset or site, as interpreted from the label and publication: CD45RA+CCR7+. These receptors all come from a man younger than 35 in good health. Some clones in this sample may be carry-over from other donors' samples.

The gene calls are TRBV29-1 and TRBJ2-5; unclear D gene. V lost 4 bases and J lost 7, with 7 bases in between. CDR1 SQVTM and CDR2 ANQGSEA come from the germline V gene. The CDR3 sequence is 10 residues long. As DNA, the CDR3 is TGCAGCGTTGTAGCCGGGACCCAGTACTTC. Translation: CSVVAGTQYF.

J is TRBJ1-3 and V is TRBV6-1; D possibly corresponds to TRBD1 (6 bases). The CDR3 totals 18 residues. V was shortened by 3 bases and J by 8 bases, with 26 bases between the two germline ends. Germline loops: CDR1 MNHNS, CDR2 SASEGT. The CDR3 region has the DNA TGTGCCAGCAGTGAGCGTCTCAGGGGCGCGGGTGAAGACGACACCATATATTTT. It yields the protein CASSERLRGAGEDDTIYF.

This chain links TRBV7-6 with TRBJ2-3; D is tentatively TRBD1 or TRBD2 (5 bases each). The CDR3 covers 13 residues. Trimming stripped 5 bases from V and 8 bases from J, with 14 bases between. In germline, CDR1 is SGHVS, CDR2 FNYEAQ. CDR3 amino acids: CASSQGRGATQYF. CDR3 in DNA: TGTGCCAGCAGCCAGGGCCGGGGAGCTACGCAGTATTTT.

To note about this clone: Other DNA sequences within the sample encode an identical CDR3. CDR3 in amino acids: CASSVDTGELFF. CDR3 nucleotides: TGTGCCAGCAGTGTAGACACCGGGGAGCTGTTTTTT. The V call is TRBV27, the J call TRBJ2-2; no definite D call. CDR1 is MNHEY, CDR2 SMNVEV, per germline (reference sequence). This CDR3 spans 12 amino acids. Trimming removed 5 bases from V and 3 bases from J, with 4 bases in between.

As to this clone: Sequence at one end of the junction differs from germline and may be a read error. This chain links TRBV28 with TRBJ2-1, with 10 bases aligning to TRBD2. CDR3 length: 15 amino acids. Germline loops: CDR1 MDHEN, CDR2 SYDVKM. CDR3 protein: CASSPRLAGYHEQFF. CDR3 DNA sequence: TGTGCCAGCAGTCCCCGACTAGCGGGCTACCATGAGCAGTTCTTC.

The rearrangement links TRBV7-7 to TRBJ2-3; D gene ambiguous. The germline V and J ends were trimmed by 5 bases and 4 bases, with 10 bases remaining between them. This CDR3 is built from 13 residues. Germline V gives CDR1 SSHAT, CDR2 FNYEAQ (reference sequence). This chain's CDR3 is CASSPIPADTQYF. The CDR3 nucleotides read TGTGCCAGCAGCCCTATTCCCGCAGATACGCAGTATTTT.

As regards this clone: Without the conserved terminal phenylalanine or tryptophan, this CDR3 likely stems from a read error. This rearrangement joins TRBV11-2 to TRBJ2-4; weak D call: TRBD2 (5 bases). The germline V gene has CDR1 SGHAT and CDR2 FQNNGV. CDR3 length equals 17 residues. V lost 1 base and J lost 2, with 15 bases in between. This CDR3 is CASSLGIGEISKNIQYL. The CDR3 coding sequence is TGTGCCAGCAGCTTAGGGATCGGGGAAATTTCCAAAAACATTCAGTACCTC.

The chain links TRBV7-9 to TRBJ2-7; 10 bases match TRBD1. This CDR3 comprises 17 residues. The V segment lost 5 bases and the J segment 2 bases; nucleotides outside the gene matches: 12. Germline V lookup: CDR1 SEHNR, CDR2 FQNEAQ (reference sequence). CDR3 bases: TGTGCCAGCAGCACCTCACGTGGGACAGGGGATCCCTACGAGCAGTACTTC. It is translated as CASSTSRGTGDPYEQYF.

The V call is TRBV30, the J call TRBJ2-7; D is unclear. CDR1 and CDR2 (germline): GTSNPN, SVGIG (reference sequence). The germline V and J ends were trimmed by 1 base and 4 bases, with 8 bases remaining between them. This CDR3 contains 12 residues. The DNA of the CDR3 is TGTGCCTGGAGTGCCCTGTTTTACGAGCAGTACTTC. Translated, it gives CAWSALFYEQYF.

This clone was counted a few times. The chain uses TRBV30 and TRBJ1-2; D is possibly TRBD1 (5 bases). CDR3 length equals 17 residues. Germline lookup yields CDR1 GTSNPN and CDR2 SVGIG (reference sequence). Trimming took 3 bases from V and 1 from J, leaving 21 bases between them. For the CDR3, the DNA is TGTGCCTGGAGCCCGTCGGCCGGCAGGGAATTTAACTATGGCTACACCTTC. Residues: CAWSPSAGREFNYGYTF. The whole variable domain, filled in from reference TRBV30 and TRBJ1-2, reads SQTIHQWPATLVQPVGSPLSLECTVEGTSNPNLYWYRQAAGRGLQLLFYSVGIGQISSEVPQNLSASRPQDRQFILSSKKLLLSDSGFYLCAWSPSAGREFNYGYTFGSGTRLTVV.

A word on this clone: One end of the junction does not line up with germline, which may come from a read error. The rearrangement joins TRBV6-5 to TRBJ2-7; 9 bases match TRBD2. The germline CDR1 and CDR2 sequences are MNHEY and SVGAGI. This CDR3 contains 16 residues. The CDR3 coding sequence is TGTGCCAGCAGCTACTCGGGACTAGCTCCCTCCTACGAGCAGTACTTC. Translated, it gives CASSYSGLAPSYEQYF.

The gene calls are TRBV5-6 and TRBJ1-1, with TRBD1 identical over 7 bases. The trim removed 1 base at V and 4 bases at J, leaving 7 bases unmatched. This CDR3 spans 15 amino acids. The V gene's germline CDR1 is SGHDT and CDR2 YYEEEE. The CDR3 DNA is TGTGCCAGCAGCTTGACGCAGGGGGTCGTCACTGAAGCTTTCTTT. It codes for CASSLTQGVVTEAFF.

The chain links TRBV7-8 to TRBJ2-5; D is possibly TRBD2 (5 bases). This CDR3 is built from 20 residues. Germline assignment: CDR1 SGHVS and CDR2 FQNEAQ. V was trimmed by 5 bases and J by 4 bases, leaving 32 bases between them. The DNA for the CDR3 is TGTGCCAGCAGCCTCTTCTATGTTTATCGAGCTTCGGGTGCGGGAGAGACCCAGTACTTC. It yields the protein CASSLFYVYRASGAGETQYF.

This clone appeared a few times. This sequence joins TRBV6-5 and TRBJ2-5, with 10 bases aligning to TRBD2. This CDR3 is 13 amino acids long. Germline trimming cut 5 bases from V and 11 bases from J; bases unmatched to any gene: 8. Per the germline V gene, CDR1 is MNHEY and CDR2 is SVGAGI. The CDR3 DNA reads as TGTGCCAGCAGTCCTAGCGGGAGTCAAGAGCAGTACTTC. Encoded protein: CASSPSGSQEQYF.

As concerns this clone: Different DNA sequences within this sample yield the same CDR3. The genes are TRBV7-9 and TRBJ2-7; D not certain. The CDR3 extends over 15 amino acids. The V and J ends lost 1 base and 0 bases respectively, with 10 bases between them. Per the germline V gene, CDR1 is SEHNR and CDR2 is FQNEAQ (reference sequence). CDR3 loop: CASSLVGGSSYEQYF. As DNA, the CDR3 is TGTGCCAGCAGCTTAGTGGGCGGTAGCTCCTACGAGCAGTACTTC.

The chain combines TRBV7-6 with TRBJ2-7; D is uncertain. From germline, CDR1 is SGHVS and CDR2 FNYEAQ. The CDR3 consists of 14 residues. Trimming left V 2 bases short and J 5 bases short, with 13 bases between. The CDR3 DNA is TGTGCCAGCAGCTTATCGCTGCGGAGTCACGAGCAGTACTTC. Protein: CASSLSLRSHEQYF.

The chain uses TRBV29-1 and TRBJ1-2, with D tentatively TRBD1 (6 bases). V was clipped by 6 bases and J by 6 bases, with 23 bases between them. The CDR3 loop spans 15 amino acids. Germline CDR1 and CDR2: SQVTM and ANQGSEA. CDR3 sequence reads: CSVAGAIGGRDGYTF. The CDR3 region has the DNA TGCAGCGTGGCAGGGGCCATCGGAGGTAGGGATGGCTACACCTTC.

The chain links TRBV9 to TRBJ1-2, with 8 bases matching TRBD1. V shed 3 bases, J shed 4 bases, and the junction held 11 bases outside the gene matches. The CDR3 sequence is 16 residues long. Per germline, CDR1 SGDLS and CDR2 YYNGEE. CDR3: CASSGDGGQGGYGYTF. CDR3 sequence (DNA): TGTGCCAGCAGCGGAGACGGTGGACAGGGTGGCTATGGCTACACCTTC.

This chain joins TRBV7-9 and TRBJ1-4; unclear D gene. The CDR3 consists of 13 residues. CDR1 is SEHNR, CDR2 FQNEAQ, per germline (reference sequence). Trimming removed 1 base from V and 16 bases from J, with 16 bases in between. For the CDR3, the DNA is TGTGCCAGCAGCTTAGATCGGGCCGGACCGACGTTTTTT. This codes for CASSLDRAGPTFF. The full variable domain, rest sourced from reference TRBV7-9 and TRBJ1-4, is DTGVSQNPRHKITKRGQNVTFRCDPISEHNRLYWYRQTLGQGPEFLTYFQNEAQLEKSRLLSDRFSAERPKGSFSTLEIQRTEQGDSAMYLCASSLDRAGPTFFGSGTQLSVL.

V is TRBV28 and J is TRBJ2-7; the match to TRBD2 covers 8 bases. Germline V CDR1 and CDR2: MDHEN, SYDVKM. The CDR3 contains 13 residues. V shed 9 bases, J shed 2 bases, and the junction held 6 bases outside the gene matches. CDR3 nucleotides: TGTGCCAGTACCCTAGCGGGTGCCTACGAGCAGTACTTC. Protein sequence: CASTLAGAYEQYF.

This chain connects TRBV28 to TRBJ2-1; 8 bases match TRBD2. The germline CDR1 and CDR2 sequences are MDHEN and SYDVKM. Unmatched junction bases numbered 11, after V lost 5 bases and J lost 8 bases. The CDR3 runs to 15 residues. CDR3 DNA sequence: TGTGCCAGCAGTACAGTTCGAGGACTAGCAGATGAGCAGTTCTTC. This translates into CASSTVRGLADEQFF.

Only one count was recorded for this clone. Within the sample, other DNA sequences also encode this same CDR3. The V call is TRBV7-9, the J call TRBJ2-1; D remains unclear. Germline assignment: CDR1 SEHNR and CDR2 FQNEAQ (reference sequence). The CDR3 contains 14 residues. With 5 bases removed from V and 1 base from J, the gap between germline ends came to 9 bases. Here the CDR3 reads CASSPPESYNEQFF. The CDR3, as DNA: TGTGCCAGCAGCCCTCCTGAGTCCTACAATGAGCAGTTCTTC.

This chain connects TRBV7-9 to TRBJ2-2; maybe TRBD1 (5 bases). The germline V gene encodes CDR1 SEHNR and CDR2 FQNEAQ (reference sequence). CDR3 length: 15 amino acids. V shed 3 bases and J shed 1 base, with 9 bases lying between them. The CDR3 sequence: CASSFWQGNTGELFF. DNA for the CDR3: TGTGCCAGCAGCTTCTGGCAGGGGAACACCGGGGAGCTGTTTTTT. The full variable domain, rest sourced from reference TRBV7-9 and TRBJ2-2, is DTGVSQNPRHKITKRGQNVTFRCDPISEHNRLYWYRQTLGQGPEFLTYFQNEAQLEKSRLLSDRFSAERPKGSFSTLEIQRTEQGDSAMYLCASSFWQGNTGELFFGEGSRLTVL.

The rearrangement links TRBV9 to TRBJ2-2, with a weak D call TRBD2 (6 bases). Trimming shortened V by 4 bases and J by 6 bases, and 13 bases separated the two germline ends. The germline V gene encodes CDR1 SGDLS and CDR2 YYNGEE. This CDR3 is 14 amino acids long. CDR3 amino acids: CASSPGWGAGELFF. CDR3 DNA: TGTGCCAGCAGCCCCGGATGGGGGGCCGGGGAGCTGTTTTTT.

The chain has TRBV4-1 and TRBJ2-1; 12 bases match TRBD2. Trimming removed 1 base from V and 6 bases from J; junction bases left unmatched: 1. Germline CDR1 and CDR2: MGHRA and YSYEKL. This CDR3 is 15 amino acids long. CDR3 sequence reads: CASSQVTSGSNEQFF. CDR3 nucleotides: TGCGCCAGCAGCCAAGTGACTAGCGGGAGCAATGAGCAGTTCTTC.

The chain couples TRBV6-1 to TRBJ2-3, with D maybe TRBD1 (5 bases). Germline V gene sequence: CDR1 MNHNS, CDR2 SASEGT. There are 15 residues in the CDR3. The ends were cut back, 1 base at V and 3 bases at J, with 11 bases in the middle. CDR3 coding DNA: TGTGCCAGCAGTGAAGAAAGGGGATGGACAGATACGCAGTATTTT. This encodes CASSEERGWTDTQYF.

The chain employs TRBV28 and TRBJ2-5, with 10 bases aligning to TRBD2. V was clipped by 6 bases and J by 2 bases; unmatched bases: 6. The CDR3 is 15 amino acids. Germline values: CDR1 MDHEN, CDR2 SYDVKM. Here the CDR3 DNA reads TGTGCCAGCAGGTCACTAGCGGGGTCACAAGAGACCCAGTACTTC. It yields the protein CASRSLAGSQETQYF.

The chain carries TRBV5-4 and TRBJ2-4; D tentatively reads TRBD1 or TRBD2 (6 bases each). The CDR3 has 15 amino acids. V lost 0 bases, J lost 8 bases, and 15 bases lay in between. Germline assignment: CDR1 SGHNT and CDR2 YYREEE (reference sequence). CDR3 bases: TGTGCCAGCAGCTTGGCACCAGGGGAGGAGGACATTCAGTACTTC. This codes for CASSLAPGEEDIQYF.